This TCR beta chain was recovered during a study of human T cells and chemical hapten exposure. The CDR3 extends over 15 amino acids. V was clipped by 5 bases and J by 6 bases, with 14 bases between them. The germline gives CDR1 SGHVS, CDR2 FNYEAQ. General study findings and limits: With alopecia, donors may have immune responses unlike healthy people's. TCRs exceeding a frequency of 1 in 1000 stayed unchanged under DPC sensitization.

Documented time point: patch test 1, 2 weeks after DPC sensitization. Described treatment: therapeutic diphenylcyclopropenone sensitization with weekly scalp DPC. Donors were 18 to 70-year-old alopecia patients suitable for DPC. As for this clonotype: Its antigen is as yet unknown.

The library gave individual cDNA molecules unique molecular identifiers. Using its own MiXCR run on the RACE reads, TCRdb lists one record per CDR3 protein. This sample has some 400,000 distinct CDR3 sequences, with 4.8% found just once. The V and J genes are TRBV7-6 and TRBJ1-6; D possibly corresponds to TRBD1 (6 bases). Source: whole blood, taken in connection with sensitization to the hapten diphenylcyclopropenone (DPC). The sequence was collected from a woman in her forties or fifties with alopecia areata. Some clones in this sample may be carry-over from other donors' samples. The CDR3, as DNA: TGTGCCAGCAGCCGGGGGCGGAGTGGTAATTCACCCCTCCACTTT. Translated: CASSRGRSGNSPLHF.